This is a list of T cell receptor beta chains from one sample in a study of a mutant IDH1 vaccine in newly diagnosed glioma. These receptors are not linked to any known antigen. Clones were sequenced by immunoSEQ multiplex PCR, and TCRdb holds only the in-frame ones, with some missing. In the table there are some 63,000 clones, about 74% of which are singletons. The input for sequencing was PBMCs, taken from a glioma patient whose treatment included an IDH1 peptide vaccine. These receptors came from a man in his fifties with glioma. Each CDR3 is given with its conserved first and last residue. The D gene is left open where the match is weak. The size field is filled for only some rows; it gives once, few, many or a size class.

j_gene: TRBJ1-2; abundance: NA; d_gene: TRBD1; v_gene: TRBV6-1; CDR3nt: TGTGCCAGCAGTGCGGTAACAGGGGGGGACTATGGCTACACCTTC; CDR3aa: CASSAVTGGDYGYTF
j_gene: TRBJ1-2; abundance: few; d_gene: TRBD1; v_gene: TRBV9; CDR3nt: TGTGCCAGCAGCGCCACCCCGGGACAGCCGAACTATGGCTACACCTTC; CDR3aa: CASSATPGQPNYGYTF
j_gene: TRBJ1-1; abundance: NA; d_gene: NA; v_gene: TRBV2; CDR3nt: TGTGCCAGCAGTCCCGGAGGGAACACTGAAGCTTTCTTT; CDR3aa: CASSPGGNTEAFF
j_gene: TRBJ1-3; abundance: NA; d_gene: NA; v_gene: TRBV4-2; CDR3nt: TGTGCCAGCAGCCAAGATCAGAACAGCATCTTAAACACCATATATTTT; CDR3aa: CASSQDQNSILNTIYF
j_gene: TRBJ1-2; abundance: few; d_gene: TRBD1; v_gene: TRBV2; CDR3nt: TGTGCCAGCGGTAGACAGGGTAGAGGGGATGGCTACACCTTC; CDR3aa: CASGRQGRGDGYTF
j_gene: TRBJ2-4; abundance: NA; d_gene: NA; v_gene: TRBV2; CDR3nt: TGTGCCAGCAGCGACCTAGCCAAAAACATTCAGTACTTC; CDR3aa: CASSDLAKNIQYF
j_gene: TRBJ2-1; abundance: once; d_gene: TRBD2; v_gene: TRBV6-1; CDR3nt: TGTGCCAGCAGTGGACAGGGACTAGCGGGGGGGAGGTTGGATGAGCAGTTCTTC; CDR3aa: CASSGQGLAGGRLDEQFF
j_gene: TRBJ1-1; abundance: NA; d_gene: NA; v_gene: TRBV5-4; CDR3nt: TGTGCCAGCAGCTTGGAACTGGGGGTGGGCACTGAAGCTTTCTTT; CDR3aa: CASSLELGVGTEAFF
j_gene: TRBJ1-3; abundance: NA; d_gene: NA; v_gene: TRBV5-1; CDR3nt: TGCGCCAGCAGCCCGACGGGTGGAAACACCATATATTTT; CDR3aa: CASSPTGGNTIYF
j_gene: TRBJ1-1; abundance: once; d_gene: TRBD1; v_gene: TRBV7-9; CDR3nt: TGTGCCAGCAGCTGGGACAGCTTGAACACTGAAGCTTTCTTT; CDR3aa: CASSWDSLNTEAFF
j_gene: TRBJ1-2; abundance: NA; d_gene: NA; v_gene: TRBV5-8; CDR3nt: TGTGCCAGCAGCTCGCCCGGCGGGGGCTACACCTTC; CDR3aa: CASSSPGGGYTF
j_gene: TRBJ1-2; abundance: many; d_gene: NA; v_gene: TRBV10-3; CDR3nt: TGTGCCTCTTTATCCGGGGGTCTCGCTAACTATGGCTACACCTTC; CDR3aa: CASLSGGLANYGYTF
j_gene: TRBJ2-5; abundance: NA; d_gene: NA; v_gene: TRBV25-1; CDR3nt: TGTGCCAGCAGTGAATCGACTATCCAAGAGACCCAGTACTTC; CDR3aa: CASSESTIQETQYF
j_gene: TRBJ2-7; abundance: NA; d_gene: NA; v_gene: TRBV6-1; CDR3nt: TGTGCCAGCAGCAGGACGTTGCAGAGCTCCTACGAGCAGTACTTC; CDR3aa: CASSRTLQSSYEQYF
j_gene: TRBJ2-7; abundance: NA; d_gene: NA; v_gene: TRBV30; CDR3nt: TGTGCCTGGAGTGTACTACCTCCTGGGCGCGAGCAGTACTTC; CDR3aa: CAWSVLPPGREQYF
j_gene: TRBJ1-1; abundance: NA; d_gene: NA; v_gene: TRBV7-2; CDR3nt: TGTGCCAGCAGCCCCCAAGGGGGAAGTGAAGCTTTCTTT; CDR3aa: CASSPQGGSEAFF
j_gene: TRBJ2-3; abundance: NA; d_gene: TRBD1; v_gene: TRBV7-2; CDR3nt: TGTGCCAGCAGCTTGAGGACAGGCGGCATAGATACGCAGTATTTT; CDR3aa: CASSLRTGGIDTQYF
j_gene: TRBJ1-2; abundance: NA; d_gene: NA; v_gene: TRBV9; CDR3nt: TGTGCCAGCAGCGTGGGGGGGCCCTATGGCTACACCTTC; CDR3aa: CASSVGGPYGYTF
j_gene: TRBJ2-5; abundance: NA; d_gene: NA; v_gene: TRBV6-5; CDR3nt: TGTGCCAGCAGTTACTCGACAGGGAGGAAAGAGACCCAGTACTTC; CDR3aa: CASSYSTGRKETQYF
j_gene: TRBJ1-1; abundance: NA; d_gene: NA; v_gene: TRBV6-5; CDR3nt: TGTGCCAGCAGTTACGCCAGGTGGGGGAACACTGAAGCTTTCTTT; CDR3aa: CASSYARWGNTEAFF
j_gene: TRBJ2-7; abundance: NA; d_gene: NA; v_gene: TRBV27; CDR3nt: TGTGCCAGCAGTCCCTCGGGGGACGAGCAGTACTTC; CDR3aa: CASSPSGDEQYF
j_gene: TRBJ2-7; abundance: NA; d_gene: NA; v_gene: TRBV7-2; CDR3nt: TGTGCCAGCAGCCCCCGCCTGGGCTACGAGCAGTACTTC; CDR3aa: CASSPRLGYEQYF
j_gene: TRBJ1-3; abundance: NA; d_gene: NA; v_gene: TRBV25-1; CDR3nt: TGTGCCAGCAGTGAATTTGGAAACACCATATATTTT; CDR3aa: CASSEFGNTIYF
j_gene: TRBJ1-5; abundance: NA; d_gene: NA; v_gene: TRBV19; CDR3nt: TGTGCCGGGGGCAGAAATCAGCCCCAGCATTTT; CDR3aa: CAGGRNQPQHF
j_gene: TRBJ2-1; abundance: NA; d_gene: NA; v_gene: TRBV30; CDR3nt: TGTGCCTGGAGGCTGGGGTTAGCAACCTACAATGAGCAGTTCTTC; CDR3aa: CAWRLGLATYNEQFF
j_gene: TRBJ2-2; abundance: NA; d_gene: NA; v_gene: TRBV10-1; CDR3nt: TGCGCCAGCAGCGGAACCGCAGGAGTCGGGGAGCTGTTTTTT; CDR3aa: CASSGTAGVGELFF
j_gene: TRBJ1-2; abundance: NA; d_gene: NA; v_gene: TRBV4-2; CDR3nt: TGTGCCAGCAGCGCCTGGGGAGGGGCGGATGGCTACACCTTC; CDR3aa: CASSAWGGADGYTF
j_gene: TRBJ2-7; abundance: NA; d_gene: TRBD2; v_gene: TRBV6-5; CDR3nt: TGTGCCAGCAGCCTAGCGGGGGGGTTCTACGAGCAGTACTTC; CDR3aa: CASSLAGGFYEQYF
j_gene: TRBJ1-1; abundance: NA; d_gene: NA; v_gene: TRBV6-5; CDR3nt: TGTGCCAGCCGACCCAGGGGGAACACTGAAGCTTTCTTT; CDR3aa: CASRPRGNTEAFF
j_gene: TRBJ2-5; abundance: once; d_gene: TRBD2; v_gene: TRBV5-1; CDR3nt: TGCGCCAGCAGCTCGGTGGGGGGGGACGAGACCCAGTACTTC; CDR3aa: CASSSVGGDETQYF
j_gene: TRBJ1-2; abundance: NA; d_gene: TRBD1; v_gene: TRBV5-1; CDR3nt: TGCGCCAGCACCGGGACAGGGGTTAACTATGGCTACACCTTC; CDR3aa: CASTGTGVNYGYTF
j_gene: TRBJ2-2; abundance: once; d_gene: TRBD2; v_gene: TRBV5-4; CDR3nt: TGTGCCAGCAGCTCCGGGGGGACTGGGAACACCGGGGAGCTGTTTTTT; CDR3aa: CASSSGGTGNTGELFF
j_gene: TRBJ2-7; abundance: NA; d_gene: TRBD2; v_gene: TRBV7-2; CDR3nt: TGTGCCAGCAAAAGGGAGTCCTCTCGGGGGGGCGAGCAGTACTTC; CDR3aa: CASKRESSRGGEQYF
j_gene: TRBJ2-7; abundance: NA; d_gene: NA; v_gene: TRBV29-1; CDR3nt: TGCAGCGTAACCCCTTCTGCGGGGTCTAACTACGAGCAGTACTTC; CDR3aa: CSVTPSAGSNYEQYF
j_gene: TRBJ1-2; abundance: NA; d_gene: NA; v_gene: TRBV2; CDR3nt: TGTGCCAGCAGTGAATCGGTGACGTCCCCTCGGAACTATGGCTACACCTTC; CDR3aa: CASSESVTSPRNYGYTF
j_gene: TRBJ1-2; abundance: once; d_gene: TRBD1; v_gene: TRBV11-2; CDR3nt: TGTGCCAGCAGCTTACAGGGGGGAGACTATGGCTACACCTTC; CDR3aa: CASSLQGGDYGYTF
j_gene: TRBJ1-2; abundance: NA; d_gene: TRBD1; v_gene: TRBV29-1; CDR3nt: TGCAGCGTCTCCGGGACAGGGCCCTCCAACAGGGGCTACACCTTC; CDR3aa: CSVSGTGPSNRGYTF
j_gene: TRBJ2-7; abundance: NA; d_gene: NA; v_gene: TRBV19; CDR3nt: TGTGCCAGTAGTATGGGCGGTGCAGGTAGCTCCTACGAGCAGTACTTC; CDR3aa: CASSMGGAGSSYEQYF
j_gene: TRBJ1-1; abundance: NA; d_gene: TRBD1; v_gene: TRBV11-2; CDR3nt: TGTGCCAGCAGCCCCTGGACAGGGGGCGAAACTGAAGCTTTCTTT; CDR3aa: CASSPWTGGETEAFF
j_gene: TRBJ2-2; abundance: NA; d_gene: NA; v_gene: TRBV28; CDR3nt: TGTGCCAGCAGTTTAAGGTCAGGTGGCACCGGGGAGCTGTTTTTT; CDR3aa: CASSLRSGGTGELFF
j_gene: TRBJ2-2; abundance: NA; d_gene: NA; v_gene: TRBV14; CDR3nt: TGTGCCAGCAGCCTTAACTTCCCCGGGGAGCTGTTTTTT; CDR3aa: CASSLNFPGELFF
j_gene: TRBJ1-1; abundance: NA; d_gene: NA; v_gene: TRBV27; CDR3nt: TGTGCCAGCAAGGGAATGGGCACTGAAGCTTTCTTT; CDR3aa: CASKGMGTEAFF
j_gene: TRBJ1-1; abundance: NA; d_gene: NA; v_gene: TRBV14; CDR3nt: TGTGCCAGCAGCCCAACCCCGAGGGAGAACACTGAAGCTTTCTTT; CDR3aa: CASSPTPRENTEAFF
j_gene: TRBJ1-5; abundance: once; d_gene: NA; v_gene: TRBV20-1; CDR3nt: TGCAGTGCTAGTCAGGGTCAGCCCCAGCATTTT; CDR3aa: CSASQGQPQHF
j_gene: TRBJ1-3; abundance: NA; d_gene: NA; v_gene: TRBV7-8; CDR3nt: TGTGCCAGCAGCACCAGGGCGGGGGGAAACACCATATATTTT; CDR3aa: CASSTRAGGNTIYF
j_gene: TRBJ1-1; abundance: NA; d_gene: NA; v_gene: TRBV28; CDR3nt: TGTGCCAGCAGTTCCGACGGCAACACTGAAGCTTTCTTT; CDR3aa: CASSSDGNTEAFF
j_gene: TRBJ2-5; abundance: NA; d_gene: TRBD2; v_gene: TRBV9; CDR3nt: TGTGCCAGCAGCGTAGATCTAGCGGGGGTAGAGACCCAGTACTTC; CDR3aa: CASSVDLAGVETQYF
j_gene: TRBJ1-1; abundance: NA; d_gene: NA; v_gene: TRBV25-1; CDR3nt: TGTGCCAGCAGTGTTGGGGGAATAGCTGAAGCTTTCTTT; CDR3aa: CASSVGGIAEAFF
j_gene: TRBJ1-4; abundance: NA; d_gene: NA; v_gene: TRBV6-6; CDR3nt: TGTGCCAGCAGTAACGCTCGGGGGGCCTGGAATGAAAAACTGTTTTTT; CDR3aa: CASSNARGAWNEKLFF
j_gene: TRBJ1-1; abundance: NA; d_gene: NA; v_gene: TRBV28; CDR3nt: TGTGCCACAGGAGGGCCGGGCACTGAAGCTTTCTTT; CDR3aa: CATGGPGTEAFF
j_gene: TRBJ2-6; abundance: NA; d_gene: NA; v_gene: TRBV7-2; CDR3nt: TGTGCCAGCAGCCTGACGGGGGTAGGGGCCAACGTCCTGACTTTC; CDR3aa: CASSLTGVGANVLTF
j_gene: TRBJ2-1; abundance: NA; d_gene: NA; v_gene: TRBV2; CDR3nt: TGTGCCAGCAGTGAACAGGCCGTGGGTGAGCAGTTCTTC; CDR3aa: CASSEQAVGEQFF
j_gene: TRBJ1-1; abundance: NA; d_gene: NA; v_gene: TRBV20-1; CDR3nt: TGCAGTGCTAGAGAGGACTTGAATGATTTCTTT; CDR3aa: CSAREDLNDFF
j_gene: TRBJ2-5; abundance: NA; d_gene: NA; v_gene: TRBV10-3; CDR3nt: TGTGCCATCAGGACTGACAGGGAGGCCGAGACCCAGTACTTC; CDR3aa: CAIRTDREAETQYF
j_gene: TRBJ2-7; abundance: NA; d_gene: NA; v_gene: TRBV7-8; CDR3nt: TGTGCCAGCAGCTACGGGATAGGGCAGGAGGCTTACGAGCAGTACTTC; CDR3aa: CASSYGIGQEAYEQYF